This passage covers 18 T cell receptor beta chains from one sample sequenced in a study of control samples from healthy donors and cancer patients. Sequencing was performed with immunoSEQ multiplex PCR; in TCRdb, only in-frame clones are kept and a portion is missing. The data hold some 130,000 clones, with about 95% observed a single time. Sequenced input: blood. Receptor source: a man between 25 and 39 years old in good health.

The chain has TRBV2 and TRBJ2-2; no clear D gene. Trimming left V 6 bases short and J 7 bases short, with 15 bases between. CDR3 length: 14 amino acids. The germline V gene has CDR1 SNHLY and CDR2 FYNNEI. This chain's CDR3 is CASSDGSWVGELFF. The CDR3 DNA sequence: TGTGCCAGCAGCGATGGGTCCTGGGTCGGGGAGCTGTTTTTT. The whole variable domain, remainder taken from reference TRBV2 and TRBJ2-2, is EPEVTQTPSHQVTQMGQEVILRCVPISNHLYFYWYRQILGQKVEFLVSFYNNEISEKSEIFDDQFSVERPDGSNFTLKIRSTKLEDSAMYFCASSDGSWVGELFFGEGSRLTVL.

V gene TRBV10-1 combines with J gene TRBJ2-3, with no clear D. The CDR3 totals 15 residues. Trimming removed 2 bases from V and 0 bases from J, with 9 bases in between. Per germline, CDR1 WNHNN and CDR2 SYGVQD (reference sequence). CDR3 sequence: CASSERSHSTDTQYF. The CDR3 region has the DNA TGCGCCAGCAGTGAGAGGAGCCATAGCACAGATACGCAGTATTTT.

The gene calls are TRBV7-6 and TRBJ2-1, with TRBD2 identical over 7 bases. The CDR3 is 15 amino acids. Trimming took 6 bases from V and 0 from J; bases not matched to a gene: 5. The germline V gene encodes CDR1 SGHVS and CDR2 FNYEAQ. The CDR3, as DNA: TGTGCCAGCAGTTGGGGGGGGAGCTCCTACAATGAGCAGTTCTTC. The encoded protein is CASSWGGSSYNEQFF.

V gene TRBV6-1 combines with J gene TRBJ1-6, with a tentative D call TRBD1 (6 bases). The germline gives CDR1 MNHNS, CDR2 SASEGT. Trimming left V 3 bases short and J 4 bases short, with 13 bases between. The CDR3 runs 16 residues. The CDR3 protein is CASSDRTDSYNSPLHF. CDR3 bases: TGTGCCAGCAGTGATAGAACGGACAGTTATAATTCACCCCTCCACTTT.

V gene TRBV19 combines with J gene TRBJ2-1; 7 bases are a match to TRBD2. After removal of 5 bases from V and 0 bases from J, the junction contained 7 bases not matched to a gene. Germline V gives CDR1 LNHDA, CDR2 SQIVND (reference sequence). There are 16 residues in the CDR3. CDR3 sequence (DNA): TGTGCCAGTAGTGCGGGAGTGGGGAGCTCCTACAATGAGCAGTTCTTC. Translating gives CASSAGVGSSYNEQFF.

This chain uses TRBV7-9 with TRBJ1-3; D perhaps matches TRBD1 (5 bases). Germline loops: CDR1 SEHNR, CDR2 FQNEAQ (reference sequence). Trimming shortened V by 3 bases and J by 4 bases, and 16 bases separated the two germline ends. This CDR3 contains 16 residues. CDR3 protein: CASSFGTGRVGNTIYF. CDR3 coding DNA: TGTGCCAGCAGCTTCGGGACTGGCCGGGTGGGAAACACCATATATTTT.

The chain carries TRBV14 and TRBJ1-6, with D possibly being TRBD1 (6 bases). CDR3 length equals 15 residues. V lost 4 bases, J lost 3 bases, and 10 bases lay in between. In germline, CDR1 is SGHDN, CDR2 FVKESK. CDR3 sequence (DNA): TGTGCCAGCAGCCTCGGACAGCTCTATAATTCACCCCTCCACTTT. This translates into CASSLGQLYNSPLHF.

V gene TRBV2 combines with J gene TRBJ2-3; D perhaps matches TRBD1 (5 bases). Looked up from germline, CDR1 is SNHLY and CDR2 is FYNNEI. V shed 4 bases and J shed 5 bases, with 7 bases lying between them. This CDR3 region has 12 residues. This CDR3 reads CASSVQGDTQYF. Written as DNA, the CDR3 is TGTGCCAGCAGTGTCCAGGGAGATACGCAGTATTTT.

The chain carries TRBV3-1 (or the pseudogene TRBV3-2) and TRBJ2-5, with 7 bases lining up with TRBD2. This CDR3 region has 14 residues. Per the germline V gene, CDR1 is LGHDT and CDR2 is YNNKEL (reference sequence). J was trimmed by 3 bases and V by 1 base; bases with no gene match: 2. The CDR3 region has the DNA TGTGCCAGCAGCCAAGCTAGCGGAAAAGAGACCCAGTACTTC. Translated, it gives CASSQASGKETQYF.

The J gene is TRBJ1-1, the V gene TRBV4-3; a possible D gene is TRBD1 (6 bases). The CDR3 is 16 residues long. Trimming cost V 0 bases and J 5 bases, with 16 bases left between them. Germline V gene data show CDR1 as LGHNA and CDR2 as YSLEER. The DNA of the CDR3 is TGCGCCAGCAGCCAAGATTTAGGGCAGGGGAGGACTGAAGCTTTCTTT. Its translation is CASSQDLGQGRTEAFF.

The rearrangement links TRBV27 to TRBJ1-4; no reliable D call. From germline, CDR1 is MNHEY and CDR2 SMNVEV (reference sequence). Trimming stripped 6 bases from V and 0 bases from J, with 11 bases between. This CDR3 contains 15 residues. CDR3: CASSIGVATNEKLFF. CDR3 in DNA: TGTGCCAGCAGCATTGGGGTCGCAACTAATGAAAAACTGTTTTTT.

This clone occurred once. The CDR3 here is CASSPGGENIQYF. Here the CDR3 DNA reads TGTGCCAGCAGCCCTGGGGGGGAAAACATTCAGTACTTC. The genes are TRBV7-3 and TRBJ2-4, with 7 bases that match TRBD2. This CDR3 contains 13 residues. Per the germline V gene, CDR1 is SGHTA and CDR2 is FQGTGA. The trim removed 5 bases at V and 5 bases at J, leaving 3 bases unmatched.

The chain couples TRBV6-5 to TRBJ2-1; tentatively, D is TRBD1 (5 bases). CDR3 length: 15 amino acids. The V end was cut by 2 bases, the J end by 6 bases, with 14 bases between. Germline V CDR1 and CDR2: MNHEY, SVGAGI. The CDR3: CASSYPSQGVNEQFF. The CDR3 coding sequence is TGTGCCAGCAGTTACCCGAGTCAGGGCGTCAATGAGCAGTTCTTC.

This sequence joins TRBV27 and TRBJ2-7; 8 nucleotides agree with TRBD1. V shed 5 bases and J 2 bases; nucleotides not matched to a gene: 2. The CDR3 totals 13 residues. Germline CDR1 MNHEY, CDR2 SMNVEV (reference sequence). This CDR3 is CASSRTGPYEQYF. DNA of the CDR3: TGTGCCAGCAGTAGGACAGGGCCCTACGAGCAGTACTTC.

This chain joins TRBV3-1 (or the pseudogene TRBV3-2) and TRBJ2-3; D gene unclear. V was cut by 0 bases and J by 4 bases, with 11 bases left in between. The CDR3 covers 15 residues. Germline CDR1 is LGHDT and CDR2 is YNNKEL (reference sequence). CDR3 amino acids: CASSQDWARADTQYF. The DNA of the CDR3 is TGTGCCAGCAGCCAAGACTGGGCCCGGGCAGATACGCAGTATTTT.

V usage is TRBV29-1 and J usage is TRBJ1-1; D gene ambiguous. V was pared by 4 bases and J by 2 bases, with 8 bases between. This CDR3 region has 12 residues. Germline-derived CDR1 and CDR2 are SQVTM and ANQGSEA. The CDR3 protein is CSVAPTNTEAFF. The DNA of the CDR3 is TGCAGCGTTGCTCCTACTAACACTGAAGCTTTCTTT.

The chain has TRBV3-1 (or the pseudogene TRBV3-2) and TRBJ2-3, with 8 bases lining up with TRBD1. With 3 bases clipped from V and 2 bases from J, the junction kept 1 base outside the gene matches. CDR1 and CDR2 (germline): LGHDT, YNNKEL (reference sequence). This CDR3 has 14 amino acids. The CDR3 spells CASSQGQVTDTQYF. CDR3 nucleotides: TGTGCCAGCAGCCAGGGACAGGTCACAGATACGCAGTATTTT.

The CDR3, as DNA: TGTGCCAGCAGTCGAACCCGGTCGGGCGCGAATCAGCCCCAGCATTTT. It specifies CASSRTRSGANQPQHF. The chain recombines TRBV27 with TRBJ1-5; D is uncertain. Germline V gene sequence: CDR1 MNHEY, CDR2 SMNVEV (reference sequence). Deletions cut 5 bases from V and 4 bases from J, with 18 bases between. CDR3 length: 16 amino acids.